Below are 14 T cell receptor beta chains sequenced from a single sample in a study of cytomegalovirus exposure and HLA in healthy donors. Sequencing was performed with immunoSEQ multiplex PCR; in TCRdb, only in-frame clones are kept and a portion is missing. This table holds under 250,000 clones, over 75% found once. The sequencing input was PBMCs. These receptors originate from a man between 18 and 29 years old in good health and CMV-seropositive.

The chain uses TRBV13 and TRBJ2-1, with TRBD1 identical over 10 bases. J lost 4 bases, V lost 4 bases, and 4 bases had no gene match. Germline loops: CDR1 PRHDT, CDR2 FYEKMQ (reference sequence). This CDR3 spans 15 amino acids. CDR3 in amino acids: CASSSLDRGYNEQFF. In nucleotides, the CDR3 is TGTGCCAGCAGCTCACTGGACAGGGGGTACAATGAGCAGTTCTTC.

This chain connects TRBV20-1 to TRBJ1-4, with TRBD1 matching 7 bases. The germline V gene encodes CDR1 DFQATT and CDR2 SNEGSKA (reference sequence). V lost 5 bases and J lost 10; bases outside the gene matches: 4. The CDR3 runs to 11 residues. CDR3 protein: CSASDRAKLFF. Written as DNA, the CDR3 is TGCAGTGCTTCCGACAGGGCAAAACTGTTTTTT.

About this clone: Germline and junction disagree at one end, which may indicate a read error. The chain links TRBV12-5 to TRBJ2-3; no clear D gene. There are 15 residues in the CDR3. Germline values: CDR1 LGHNT, CDR2 FRNRAP. The CDR3 is CASALSGLRTDTQYF. In nucleotides, the CDR3 is TGTGCTAGTGCTTTGTCCGGCTTGCGCACAGATACGCAGTATTTT.

J is TRBJ1-4 and V is TRBV4-3; a possible D gene is TRBD1 (5 bases). V was shortened by 0 bases and J by 8 bases, with 13 bases between the two germline ends. This CDR3 is 15 amino acids long. Per germline, CDR1 LGHNA and CDR2 YSLEER. CDR3 sequence: CASSQDGRGAEKLFF. Here the CDR3 DNA reads TGCGCCAGCAGCCAAGACGGTCGGGGCGCGGAAAAACTGTTTTTT.

V and J are TRBV4-2 and TRBJ2-5; the match to TRBD1 covers 7 bases. Germline CDR1 LGHNA, CDR2 YNFKEQ. The CDR3 sequence is 14 residues long. V shed 2 bases and J 5 bases; nucleotides not matched to a gene: 5. The CDR3 reads CASSQSQGVETQYF. As DNA, the CDR3 is TGTGCCAGCAGCCAAAGCCAGGGGGTGGAGACCCAGTACTTC.

The V and J genes are TRBV10-1 and TRBJ2-7, with 13 bases that match TRBD2. J gave up 5 bases and V 6 bases, and 10 bases lay outside the gene matches. CDR3 length equals 16 residues. Germline-derived CDR1 and CDR2 are WNHNN and SYGVQD (reference sequence). The DNA of the CDR3 is TGCGCCAGCAGGGCCGGGACTAGCGGGGCGGGAGACGAGCAGTACTTC. Translated, it gives CASRAGTSGAGDEQYF.

V and J are TRBV9 and TRBJ1-5; D is possibly TRBD1 (6 bases). The germline V gene has CDR1 SGDLS and CDR2 YYNGEE. This CDR3 region has 14 residues. The germline V and J ends were trimmed by 4 bases and 0 bases, with 8 bases remaining between them. In DNA, the CDR3 is TGTGCCAGCAGCTCAGGGGCTAGCAATCAGCCCCAGCATTTT. This gives the protein CASSSGASNQPQHF.

The chain couples TRBV5-6 to TRBJ1-1, with D perhaps matching TRBD1 (5 bases). The CDR3 sequence is 15 residues long. Trimming took off 3 bases at V and 1 base at J, with 13 bases between the two ends. Germline V gene lookup returns CDR1 SGHDT and CDR2 YYEEEE. CDR3 in amino acids: CASSWLDRPNTEAFF. The CDR3 nucleotides are TGTGCCAGCAGCTGGCTTGACAGACCGAACACTGAAGCTTTCTTT.

The chain is built from TRBV6-1 and TRBJ2-2; 7 bases align to TRBD1. The CDR3 is 13 residues long. Germline values: CDR1 MNHNS, CDR2 SASEGT. J was trimmed by 2 bases and V by 10 bases; bases with no gene match: 4. The CDR3: CANRQGNTGELFF. Written as DNA, the CDR3 is TGTGCCAACAGACAGGGTAACACCGGGGAGCTGTTTTTT.

V and J are TRBV13 and TRBJ2-2; the match to TRBD1 covers 7 bases. V dropped 0 bases and J dropped 4; count of bases not matched to a gene: 2. The CDR3 extends over 15 amino acids. Germline lookup yields CDR1 PRHDT and CDR2 FYEKMQ (reference sequence). This chain's CDR3 is CASSLGEGATGELFF. For the CDR3, the DNA is TGTGCCAGCAGCTTAGGAGAGGGGGCCACCGGGGAGCTGTTTTTT.

This clone occurred once. V usage is TRBV4-1 and J usage is TRBJ2-1, with D perhaps matching TRBD2 (5 bases). Per germline, CDR1 MGHRA and CDR2 YSYEKL. The CDR3 is 13 amino acids. Trimming stripped 6 bases from V and 7 bases from J, with 13 bases between. The CDR3 reads CASRSPGDNEQFF. The CDR3 DNA reads as TGCGCCAGCAGATCCCCCGGGGATAATGAGCAGTTCTTC.

The rearrangement uses TRBV4-1 and TRBJ1-2; D is perhaps TRBD1 (6 bases). There are 14 residues in the CDR3. CDR1 and CDR2 from the germline V gene are MGHRA and YSYEKL. Trimming left V 1 base short and J 4 bases short, with 10 bases between. CDR3 coding DNA: TGCGCCAGCAGCCAAGTAGGGACATCCTATGGCTACACCTTC. Translating it yields CASSQVGTSYGYTF.

The chain joins TRBV27 to TRBJ2-1, with D perhaps matching TRBD1 (6 bases). CDR3 length: 13 amino acids. V gave up 5 bases and J gave up 7 bases, with 12 bases separating them. Germline V gene data show CDR1 as MNHEY and CDR2 as SMNVEV (reference sequence). CDR3 nucleotide sequence: TGTGCCAGCAGTCCACTCGACAGGAATGAGCAGTTCTTC. Translating gives CASSPLDRNEQFF.

This clone has only one observation. The chain employs TRBV18 and TRBJ2-7, with 7 bases matching TRBD1. There are 15 residues in the CDR3. Germline assignment: CDR1 KGHSH and CDR2 LQKENI. J lost 3 bases, V lost 6 bases, and 11 bases had no gene match. This chain's CDR3 is CASSLRKGAIYEQYF. CDR3 bases: TGTGCCAGCTCCCTCAGGAAGGGGGCCATCTACGAGCAGTACTTC.